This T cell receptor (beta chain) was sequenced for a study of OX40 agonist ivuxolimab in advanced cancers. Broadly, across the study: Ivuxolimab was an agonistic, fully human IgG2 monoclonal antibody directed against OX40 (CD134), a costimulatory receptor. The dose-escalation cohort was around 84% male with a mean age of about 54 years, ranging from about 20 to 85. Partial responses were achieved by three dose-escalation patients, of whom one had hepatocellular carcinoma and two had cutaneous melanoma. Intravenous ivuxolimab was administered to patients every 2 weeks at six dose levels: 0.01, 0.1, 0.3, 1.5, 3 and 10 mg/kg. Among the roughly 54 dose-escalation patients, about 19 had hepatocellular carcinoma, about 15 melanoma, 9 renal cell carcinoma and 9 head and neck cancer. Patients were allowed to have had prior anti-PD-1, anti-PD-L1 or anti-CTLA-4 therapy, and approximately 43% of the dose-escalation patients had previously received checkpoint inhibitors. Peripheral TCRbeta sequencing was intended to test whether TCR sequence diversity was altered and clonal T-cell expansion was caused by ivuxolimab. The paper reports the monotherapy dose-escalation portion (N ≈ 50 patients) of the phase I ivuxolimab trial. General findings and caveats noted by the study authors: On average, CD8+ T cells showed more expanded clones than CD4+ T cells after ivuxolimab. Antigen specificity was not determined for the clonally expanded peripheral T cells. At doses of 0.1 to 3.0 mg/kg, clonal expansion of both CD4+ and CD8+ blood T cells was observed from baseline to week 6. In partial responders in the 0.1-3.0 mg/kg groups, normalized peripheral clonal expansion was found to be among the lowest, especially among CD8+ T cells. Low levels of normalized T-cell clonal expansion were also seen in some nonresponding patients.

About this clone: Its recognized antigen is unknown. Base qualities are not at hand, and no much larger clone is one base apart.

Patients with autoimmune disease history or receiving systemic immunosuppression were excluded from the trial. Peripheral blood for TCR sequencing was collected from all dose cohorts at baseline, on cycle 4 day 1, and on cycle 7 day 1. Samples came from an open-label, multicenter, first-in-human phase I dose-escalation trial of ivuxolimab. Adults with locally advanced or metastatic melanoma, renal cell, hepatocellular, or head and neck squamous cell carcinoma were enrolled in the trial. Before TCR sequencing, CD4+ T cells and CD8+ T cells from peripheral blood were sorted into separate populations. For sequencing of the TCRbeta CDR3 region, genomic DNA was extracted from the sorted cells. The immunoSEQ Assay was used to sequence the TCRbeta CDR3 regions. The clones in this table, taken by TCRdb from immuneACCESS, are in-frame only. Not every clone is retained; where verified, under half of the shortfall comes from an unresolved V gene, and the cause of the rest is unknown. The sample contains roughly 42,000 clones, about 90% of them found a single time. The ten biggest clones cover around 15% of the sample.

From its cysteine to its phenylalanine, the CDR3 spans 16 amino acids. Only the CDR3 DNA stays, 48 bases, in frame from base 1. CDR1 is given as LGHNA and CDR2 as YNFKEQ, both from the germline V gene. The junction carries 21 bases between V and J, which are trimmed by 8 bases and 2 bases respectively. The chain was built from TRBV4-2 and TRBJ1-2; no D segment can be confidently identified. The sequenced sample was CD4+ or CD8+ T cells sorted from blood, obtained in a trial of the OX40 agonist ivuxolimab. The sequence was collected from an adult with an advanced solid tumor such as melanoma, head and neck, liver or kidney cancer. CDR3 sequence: CASGEIREDVNYGYTF. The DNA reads TGTGCCAGCGGCGAAATAAGGGAGGATGTGAACTATGGCTACACCTTC.